The 23 T cell receptor beta chains below were found in one sample sequenced in a study of T cell repertoires in cytomegalovirus infection. For these receptors, no antigen is known. TCRdb re-called the reads through MiXCR, storing one row per CDR3 protein. Altogether about 480,000 distinct CDR3 sequences are present, around 35% being singletons, with the ten largest covering about 17%. This material consisted of cultured PBMCs, taken from culture after CMV antigen stimulation. The source of these receptors is a human donor in good health (CMV status not recorded). Some clones in this sample may be carry-over from other donors' samples.

The rearrangement links TRBV7-2 to TRBJ2-1; D is tentatively TRBD1 or TRBD2 (5 bases each). The V end was cut by 5 bases, the J end by 0 bases, with 14 bases between. Germline V gene lookup returns CDR1 SGHTA and CDR2 FQGNSA. This CDR3 is 16 amino acids long. In nucleotides, the CDR3 is TGTGCCAGCAGCCCCCGGGACGTGTACTCCTACAATGAGCAGTTCTTC. Its protein product is CASSPRDVYSYNEQFF.

The chain links TRBV27 to TRBJ2-3, with 7 bases matching TRBD2. There are 14 residues in the CDR3. CDR1 and CDR2 (germline): MNHEY, SMNVEV (reference sequence). V shed 5 bases, J shed 4 bases, and the junction held 6 bases outside the gene matches. CDR3 bases: TGTGCCAGCAGTCCAGCGGGGTGGCCAGATACGCAGTATTTT. It yields the protein CASSPAGWPDTQYF.

This clonotype was picked up a small number of times. The gene calls are TRBV7-2 and TRBJ2-5; 9 positions match TRBD2. Germline trimming cut 5 bases from V and 2 bases from J; bases unmatched to any gene: 12. Looked up from germline, CDR1 is SGHTA and CDR2 is FQGNSA. The length of the CDR3 is 17 residues. CDR3 loop: CASSPHTSGLSQETQYF. DNA for the CDR3: TGTGCCAGCAGCCCCCACACTAGCGGGCTGTCGCAAGAGACCCAGTACTTC.

The chain employs TRBV7-2 and TRBJ2-1; no firm D call. Trimming took off 2 bases at V and 3 bases at J, with 5 bases between the two ends. The CDR3 covers 13 residues. Germline CDR1 SGHTA, CDR2 FQGNSA. The CDR3 here is CASSLTLYNEQFF. The CDR3 bases are TGTGCCAGCAGCTTAACGCTCTACAATGAGCAGTTCTTC.

The chain is built from TRBV30 and TRBJ1-3, with 7 bases aligning to TRBD1. J lost 4 bases, V lost 8 bases, and 2 bases had no gene match. CDR1 and CDR2 from the germline V gene are GTSNPN and SVGIG (reference sequence). CDR3 size: 11 residues. The CDR3: CARDSGNTIYF. DNA for the CDR3: TGTGCCCGGGACAGCGGAAACACCATATATTTT.

This clonotype was observed a few times. The V gene is TRBV11-2, the J gene TRBJ2-1; possible D gene TRBD2, 6 bases. V lost 0 bases and J lost 1, with 22 bases in between. Germline V gene sequence: CDR1 SGHAT, CDR2 FQNNGV. CDR3 size: 20 residues. The CDR3 DNA reads as TGTGCCAGCAGCTTAGATAGCCGGGCGGCCAGCGGGCAGTCCTACAATGAGCAGTTCTTC. Residues: CASSLDSRAASGQSYNEQFF.

This clonotype was seen many times. This sequence joins TRBV7-4 and TRBJ1-2; unclear D gene. The V end lost 1 base, the J end lost 6 bases, and 12 bases lay between the germline ends. The CDR3 is 14 residues long. Looked up from germline, CDR1 is SGHVT and CDR2 is SQSDAQ. CDR3 protein: CASSLEGPVHGYTF. CDR3 nucleotide sequence: TGTGCCAGCAGCTTAGAGGGTCCCGTGCATGGCTACACCTTC.

This clonotype turned up a few times. This rearrangement joins TRBV7-2 to TRBJ1-2; D remains unclear. V gave up 5 bases and J gave up 5 bases, with 15 bases separating them. The CDR3 consists of 14 residues. Germline CDR1 reads SGHTA; CDR2 reads FQGNSA. CDR3 loop: CASSSHSALYGYTF. The CDR3 region has the DNA TGTGCCAGCAGCAGCCACTCAGCGTTATATGGCTACACCTTC.

Many counts were recorded for this clonotype. J is TRBJ2-2 and V is TRBV7-6; D perhaps matches TRBD1 (6 bases). The germline gives CDR1 SGHVS, CDR2 FNYEAQ. The ends were cut back, 4 bases at V and 5 bases at J, with 8 bases in the middle. This CDR3 has 13 amino acids. The CDR3: CASSSQGTGELFF. CDR3 DNA: TGTGCCAGCAGCTCTCAGGGGACCGGGGAGCTGTTTTTT.

This clonotype was seen repeatedly, ten times or more. The chain combines TRBV7-2 with TRBJ1-5, with 10 positions matching TRBD1. Germline CDR1 reads SGHTA; CDR2 reads FQGNSA. J was trimmed by 2 bases and V by 3 bases; bases with no gene match: 1. This CDR3 region has 15 residues. This chain's CDR3 is CASSFGTGGNQPQHF. CDR3 DNA: TGTGCCAGCAGCTTCGGGACAGGGGGCAATCAGCCCCAGCATTTT.

The genes are TRBV11-3 and TRBJ2-1; D remains unclear. The CDR3 consists of 12 residues. Germline assignment: CDR1 SGHNT and CDR2 YENEEA. Trimming cost V 5 bases and J 6 bases, with 8 bases left between them. CDR3 in amino acids: CASSRRGNEQFF. The CDR3 nucleotides are TGTGCCAGCAGCAGGAGAGGCAATGAGCAGTTCTTC.

The rearrangement uses TRBV28 and TRBJ1-1, with unresolved D. CDR3 length equals 14 residues. Germline V gives CDR1 MDHEN, CDR2 SYDVKM. Trimming shortened V by 5 bases and J by 0 bases, and 10 bases separated the two germline ends. In nucleotides, the CDR3 is TGTGCCAGCAGTCTAACCTACTTGAACACTGAAGCTTTCTTT. Encoded protein: CASSLTYLNTEAFF.

The genes are TRBV20-1 and TRBJ2-7, with a tentative D call TRBD2 (5 bases). V was shortened by 6 bases and J by 6 bases, with 15 bases between the two germline ends. Looked up from germline, CDR1 is DFQATT and CDR2 is SNEGSKA (reference sequence). The CDR3 spans 12 residues. Written as DNA, the CDR3 is TGCAGTGCCCGGGGTATGATGGGCGAGCAGTACGTC. Protein sequence: CSARGMMGEQYV.

Concerning this clonotype itself: Mismatch with germline at one junction end may stem from a read error. The chain employs TRBV12-3 or TRBV12-4 and TRBJ2-5, with D tentatively TRBD1 or TRBD2 (5 bases each). The CDR3 sequence is 16 residues long. CDR3 sequence reads: CASSFKMASLGETPYF. The CDR3, as DNA: TGTGCCAGCAGTTTTAAAATGGCGAGCCTAGGGGAGACCCCGTACTTC.

This clonotype appeared many times. V gene TRBV7-9 combines with J gene TRBJ2-7; tentative D call: TRBD1 (6 bases). V dropped 5 bases and J dropped 4 bases, with 9 bases sitting between them. The CDR3 loop spans 12 amino acids. Germline CDR1 and CDR2: SEHNR and FQNEAQ (reference sequence). The CDR3 reads CASSQQGYEQYF. The DNA for the CDR3 is TGTGCCAGCAGCCAACAGGGATACGAGCAGTACTTC.

The chain carries TRBV7-9 and TRBJ2-1; a possible D gene is TRBD1 (6 bases). The CDR3 contains 14 residues. V lost 5 bases, J lost 8 bases, and 16 bases lay in between. Germline-derived CDR1 and CDR2 are SEHNR and FQNEAQ (reference sequence). The CDR3 nucleotides are TGTGCCAGCAGCCGCCAGGGGAGCAGGGATGAGCAGTTCTTC. Its translation: CASSRQGSRDEQFF.

At least ten counts were recorded for this clonotype. The chain joins TRBV14 to TRBJ2-5, with a possible D match to TRBD2 (5 bases). The V gene's germline CDR1 is SGHDN and CDR2 FVKESK. This CDR3 comprises 15 residues. Between the trimmed V and J ends, which lost 1 base and 1 base, there was a span of 10 bases. The DNA of the CDR3 is TGTGCCAGCAGCCAAGTACTAGGGATCCAAGAGACCCAGTACTTC. Amino acid sequence: CASSQVLGIQETQYF.

This clonotype was recorded once. The chain has TRBV13 and TRBJ1-1, with D possibly matching TRBD1 (6 bases). The CDR3 runs 18 residues. Trimming took off 5 bases at V and 2 bases at J, with 24 bases between the two ends. Looked up from germline, CDR1 is PRHDT and CDR2 is FYEKMQ (reference sequence). CDR3 in amino acids: CASSTLDRFQSRNTEAFF. The CDR3 DNA sequence: TGTGCCAGCAGCACCTTGGACAGATTTCAATCTAGAAACACTGAAGCTTTCTTT.

This rearrangement joins TRBV6-5 to TRBJ2-1; 8 bases are shared with TRBD1. CDR1 and CDR2 from the germline V gene are MNHEY and SVGAGI. The CDR3 runs 14 residues. The V gene end was trimmed by 0 bases and the J gene end by 8 bases; junction bases not matched to a gene: 3. The CDR3 reads CASSYSDRDYEQFF. The CDR3 DNA reads as TGTGCCAGCAGTTACTCGGACAGGGACTATGAGCAGTTCTTC.

The J gene is TRBJ2-1, the V gene TRBV6-2 or TRBV6-3; 7 bases line up with TRBD2. Looked up from germline, CDR1 is MNHEY and CDR2 is SVGEGT. Trimming at V came to 5 bases and at J to 4 bases, leaving 8 bases not matched to a gene. The CDR3 spans 15 residues. This chain's CDR3 is CASSTTGTKYNEQFF. The CDR3 DNA sequence: TGTGCCAGCAGTACTACCGGGACTAAGTACAATGAGCAGTTCTTC.

This clonotype was found a few times. This chain joins TRBV7-2 and TRBJ1-2, with TRBD1 as a possible D gene (5 bases). This CDR3 comprises 15 residues. The germline V gene encodes CDR1 SGHTA and CDR2 FQGNSA. The germline V and J ends were trimmed by 2 bases and 4 bases, with 14 bases remaining between them. CDR3: CASSLQGTSLYGYTF. As DNA, the CDR3 is TGTGCCAGCAGCTTACAAGGGACCTCCCTCTATGGCTACACCTTC.

To note about this clonotype: A read error may explain this, as a much larger clone is one base away. J is TRBJ1-3 and V is TRBV28; no definite D call. The CDR3 has 17 amino acids. From germline, CDR1 is MDHEN and CDR2 SYDVKM. The CDR3 bases are TGTGCCAGCAGTTTCTGGAGAGCCCTCGCGAGCGGAAACACCATATCTTTT. Protein sequence: CASSFWRALASGNTISF.

This clonotype was picked up a small number of times. V gene TRBV19 combines with J gene TRBJ2-3, with D possibly being TRBD2 (6 bases). Germline CDR1 and CDR2: LNHDA and SQIVND (reference sequence). V lost 6 bases to trimming and J lost 4 bases, with 11 bases between them. The CDR3 has 13 residues. DNA for the CDR3: TGTGCCAGTAGCGGCGGAGGGGCAGATACGCAGTATTTT. It is translated as CASSGGGADTQYF.